Described below is a single T cell receptor beta chain sequence and its context. The antigen remains undetermined. This entry is derived from a study of T cell responses to AZD1222 COVID-19 vaccine. General observations from the study: Baseline serology detected seropositivity in only 5 to 7 AZD1222 recipients. Clonal diversity was possibly underestimated; the donors were predominantly white British and more often female. Sampled repertoires all dated from after the peak T cell response. Reportedly, close to half of spike-specific TCRs are directed against unmutated variant regions.

Per the germline V gene, CDR1 is LGHDT and CDR2 is YNNKEL (reference sequence). This CDR3 has 13 amino acids. V gave up 2 bases and J gave up 4 bases, with 8 bases separating them. Only in-frame clones appear in the TCRdb table, and some are missing; sequencing was by immunoSEQ multiplex PCR. The repertoire holds around 120,000 clones, with roughly 87% as singletons. The sample here was peripheral blood, taken 28 days after the second AZD1222 dose. The V gene is TRBV3-1 (or the pseudogene TRBV3-2), the J gene TRBJ1-2; no clear D. This TCR derives from an adult who received the AZD1222 COVID-19 vaccine. The CDR3 coding sequence is TGTGCCAGCAGCCAAATCCGGAGCTATGGCTACACCTTC. This gives the protein CASSQIRSYGYTF.